The rows below give T cell receptor beta chains drawn from one sample of a study of T cells in Graves' hyperthyroidism and ophthalmopathy. TCRdb re-called the multiplex PCR reads through MiXCR, storing one row per CDR3 protein. The sample lists fewer than 450,000 distinct CDR3 sequences, 17% seen once, with approximately 33% in the top ten. The sequenced sample was blood. All receptors derive from a woman between 25 and 40 years old with Graves' hyperthyroidism that later progressed to Graves' ophthalmopathy. CDR3s include the opening cysteine and the closing phenylalanine or tryptophan. A D gene is named only where the DNA matches it firmly. Where a row states a size, it is once, few, many or the class of an expanded clone; other rows omit it.

V gene	D gene	J gene	clone size	CDR3 protein	CDR3 DNA
TRBV9	NA	TRBJ1-2	many	CASSPSGIQNVSNYGYTF	TGTGCCAGCAGCCCCAGTGGCATTCAGAACGTCTCGAACTATGGCTACACCTTC
TRBV7-9	NA	TRBJ1-3	many	CASSLAQESSGNTIYF	TGTGCCAGCAGCTTAGCGCAGGAAAGCTCTGGAAACACCATATATTTT
TRBV11-2	NA	TRBJ1-1	NA	CASSLSQAIGTEAFF	TGTGCCAGCAGCTTATCACAGGCAATTGGGACTGAAGCTTTCTTT
TRBV5-1	NA	TRBJ2-1	few	CASSLVGDSYNEQFF	TGCGCCAGCAGCTTGGTTGGGGACTCCTACAATGAGCAGTTCTTC
TRBV2	NA	TRBJ1-4	many	CASSATRTSGEKLFF	TGTGCCAGCAGTGCTACCAGGACCTCGGGTGAAAAACTGTTTTTT
TRBV2	NA	TRBJ1-2	many	CASSEAGPGLFGYTF	TGTGCCAGCAGTGAAGCAGGGCCTGGGCTATTTGGCTACACCTTC
TRBV20-1	NA	TRBJ2-3	many	CSARELRRRTDTQYF	TGCAGTGCTAGAGAATTGAGGAGGCGCACAGATACGCAGTATTTT
TRBV11-2	NA	TRBJ1-2	NA	CASSFTETTYGYTF	TGTGCCAGCAGCTTTACCGAGACAACCTATGGCTACACCTTC
TRBV2	NA	TRBJ1-1	NA	CASSDLAGRGLAVTEASF	TGTGCCAGCAGTGATCTTGCAGGGAGGGGTTTAGCCGTCACTGAAGCTTCCTTT
TRBV20-1	NA	TRBJ2-2	many	CSARDKDSNTGELFF	TGCAGTGCTAGAGATAAAGACAGTAACACCGGGGAGCTGTTTTTT
TRBV4-1	TRBD2	TRBJ2-7	NA	CASSQEFSSGSPYEQYF	TGCGCCAGCAGCCAAGAGTTCTCTAGCGGGAGTCCATACGAGCAGTACTTC
TRBV27	NA	TRBJ2-3	few	CASKGWGVDTQYF	TGTGCCAGCAAAGGGTGGGGAGTTGATACGCAGTATTTT
TRBV5-1	TRBD2	TRBJ2-3	NA	CASSRTSVTDTQYF	TGCGCCAGCAGCCGGACTAGCGTCACAGATACGCAGTATTTT
TRBV4-1	TRBD1	TRBJ1-4	many	CASSQATPGQGSEKLFF	TGCGCCAGCAGCCAAGCAACTCCGGGACAGGGAAGTGAAAAACTGTTTTTT
TRBV7-2	NA	TRBJ1-1	many	CASSKDGYTEAFF	TGTGCCAGCAGCAAGGACGGATACACTGAAGCTTTCTTT
TRBV6-1	TRBD2	TRBJ2-3	many	CASTLAGTDTQYF	TGTGCCAGCACGCTAGCGGGCACAGATACGCAGTATTTT
TRBV9	TRBD2	TRBJ2-2	NA	CASSVTSGSAGELFF	TGTGCCAGCAGCGTAACTAGCGGGAGTGCCGGGGAGCTGTTTTTT
TRBV29-1	NA	TRBJ1-2	NA	CSVDFMGANYGYTF	TGCAGCGTTGATTTCATGGGGGCTAACTATGGCTACACCTTC
TRBV20-1	NA	TRBJ2-5	many	CSARDPVSAQYF	TGCAGTGCTAGAGATCCAGTCTCGGCCCAGTACTTC
TRBV6-5	TRBD1	TRBJ2-1	many	CASRTDRGQSEQFF	TGTGCCAGCAGGACAGACAGGGGGCAAAGTGAGCAGTTCTTC
TRBV11-2	TRBD1	TRBJ1-2	many	CASSLDWAGGSTYGYTF	TGTGCCAGCAGCTTAGATTGGGCAGGGGGCTCAACCTATGGCTACACCTTC
TRBV6-2/TRBV6-3	NA	TRBJ2-7	many	CASKESGPGPAYEQYF	TGTGCCAGCAAGGAATCCGGTCCAGGACCGGCCTACGAGCAGTACTTC
TRBV11-2	NA	TRBJ1-2	many	CASSKIGAASYGYTF	TGTGCCAGCAGCAAAATTGGAGCGGCCTCCTATGGCTACACCTTC
TRBV6-1	NA	TRBJ2-6	few	CASGSGSGANVLTF	TGTGCCAGCGGGTCAGGGTCTGGGGCCAACGTCCTGACTTTC
TRBV4-1	NA	TRBJ1-2	many	CASSLSLGHYYGYTF	TGCGCCAGCAGCCTGTCCCTTGGACACTACTATGGCTACACCTTC
TRBV15	NA	TRBJ2-7	many	CATSREGSGTESSYEQYF	TGTGCCACCAGCAGAGAGGGAAGTGGGACTGAGAGCTCCTACGAGCAGTACTTC
TRBV2	NA	TRBJ1-4	many	CASSEDGQRNEKLFF	TGTGCCAGCAGTGAGGATGGACAGAGGAATGAAAAACTGTTTTTT
TRBV19	TRBD1	TRBJ1-2	few	CASSTGTGRLFLGYTF	TGTGCCAGTAGTACTGGGACAGGGCGTTTGTTCTTGGGCTACACCTTC
TRBV27	NA	TRBJ2-1	few	CASSSDIGYNEQFF	TGTGCCAGCAGTTCAGACATCGGATACAATGAGCAGTTCTTC
TRBV10-3	TRBD1	TRBJ1-4	many	CAISSDREEAKLFF	TGTGCCATCAGCTCGGACAGGGAAGAGGCAAAACTGTTTTTT
TRBV28	NA	TRBJ1-2	many	CASRRGYGYTF	TGTGCCAGCAGACGGGGCTATGGCTACACCTTC
TRBV27	TRBD2	TRBJ2-7	many	CASSLIGGADEQYF	TGTGCCAGCAGTTTAATCGGGGGGGCGGACGAGCAGTACTTC
TRBV6-1	NA	TRBJ2-3	few	CASRALVQDTQYF	TGTGCCAGCAGGGCCCTCGTGCAGGATACGCAGTATTTT
TRBV18	TRBD1	TRBJ2-7	many	CASSRTGSLYEQYF	TGTGCCAGCTCGCGGACAGGGAGCCTCTACGAGCAGTACTTC
TRBV12-3/TRBV12-4	TRBD1	TRBJ1-4	many	CASSPGGVEKLFF	TGTGCCAGCAGTCCAGGGGGCGTTGAAAAACTGTTTTTT
TRBV4-1	NA	TRBJ2-1	NA	CASTRSGDVSYNEQFF	TGCGCCAGCACCCGCTCAGGGGACGTCTCCTACAATGAGCAGTTCTTC
TRBV6-1	NA	TRBJ1-3	few	CASSEVGLGNTIYF	TGTGCCAGCAGTGAAGTGGGGCTTGGAAACACCATATATTTT
TRBV29-1	NA	TRBJ2-1	NA	CSVGGVNEQFF	TGCAGCGTCGGGGGAGTCAATGAGCAGTTCTTC
TRBV30	NA	TRBJ1-4	many	CAWSGQDEKLFF	TGTGCCTGGAGCGGGCAGGATGAAAAACTGTTTTTT
TRBV27	NA	TRBJ1-5	NA	CASSSRIDSNQPQHF	TGTGCCAGCAGTTCCAGGATAGACAGCAATCAGCCCCAGCATTTT
TRBV7-9	TRBD1	TRBJ1-2	many	CASSLRQGAIDYGYTF	TGTGCCAGCAGCTTGCGACAGGGGGCTATAGACTATGGCTACACCTTC